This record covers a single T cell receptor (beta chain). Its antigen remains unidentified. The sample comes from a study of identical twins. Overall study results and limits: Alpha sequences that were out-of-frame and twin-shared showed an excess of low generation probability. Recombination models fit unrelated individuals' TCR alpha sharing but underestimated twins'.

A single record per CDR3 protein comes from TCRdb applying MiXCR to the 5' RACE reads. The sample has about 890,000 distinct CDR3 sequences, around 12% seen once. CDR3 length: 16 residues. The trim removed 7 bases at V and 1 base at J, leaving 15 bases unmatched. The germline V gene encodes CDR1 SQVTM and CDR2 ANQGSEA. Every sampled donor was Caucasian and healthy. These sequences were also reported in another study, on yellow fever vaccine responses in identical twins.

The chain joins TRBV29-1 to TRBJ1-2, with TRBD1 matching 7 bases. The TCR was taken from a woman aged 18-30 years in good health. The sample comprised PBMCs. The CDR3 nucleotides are TGCAGCGCCGCTGGGACAGAGTCTTCCAATAACTATGGCTACACCTTC. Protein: CSAAGTESSNNYGYTF.